These T cell receptor beta chains were read from a single sample in a study of memory CD8 T cells in hepatitis C reinfection. The data were produced by immunoSEQ multiplex PCR, yet TCRdb's version contains in-frame clones alone and is incomplete. The repertoire includes about 50,000 clones, under 90% of them detected once, and roughly 1% sits in the top ten. Sample: naive CD8+ T cells sorted from blood. These receptors originate from a man aged 18 to 30 with hepatitis C virus infection. Both conserved end residues are trimmed from each CDR3. Clone size, where shown, is once, few, many, or a class for clones that have expanded.

TRBJ2-7 NA TRBV19 ASSTGLAGSWEQY
TRBJ2-2 NA TRBV7-8 ASSEPGQNTGELF
TRBJ2-1 NA TRBV27 ASSFELAGGPLLDEQF
TRBJ2-1 NA TRBV5-7 ASSLLSCGLAGCNEQF
TRBJ2-2 NA TRBV9 ASSHPWGTNTGELF
TRBJ2-5 NA TRBV7-2 ASSWTGASGYQETQY
TRBJ2-1 once TRBV19 ASSMARPHFGNEQF
TRBJ2-1 NA TRBV29-1 SVAPLAGEYNEQF
TRBJ1-1 few TRBV2 ASRDGQGRAF
TRBJ1-1 NA TRBV9 ASSVGGGTKAF
TRBJ2-1 NA TRBV7-8 ASTTGTSGSRAQF
TRBJ2-1 NA TRBV6-5 ASSPGWEEF
TRBJ2-7 NA TRBV7-8 ASSPWTGQPYEQY
TRBJ2-1 NA TRBV4-1 ASSQGGGAWSEQF
TRBJ1-1 once TRBV4-1 ASSQDLGGTEAF
TRBJ2-7 NA TRBV13 ASSLGVTGALYEQY
TRBJ2-7 once TRBV5-1 ASNPGQGADEQY
TRBJ2-7 NA TRBV28 ASSSGTSRVYEQY
TRBJ1-2 NA TRBV2 ASSNPDRANYGYT
TRBJ2-5 NA TRBV4-1 ASSQSPGSETQY
TRBJ2-7 NA TRBV4-1 ASSQDDNPGYEQY
TRBJ1-5 NA TRBV27 ASRGEYYSNQPQH
TRBJ2-3 NA TRBV27 ASSLTGAAQY
TRBJ1-1 few TRBV5-1 ASSLGGGYTEAF
TRBJ2-5 NA TRBV19 ASSFLDRGKETQY
TRBJ2-3 NA TRBV27 ASSLGTSSTDTQY
TRBJ1-1 few TRBV6-1 ASSEQGRIDTEAF
TRBJ1-5 NA TRBV7-8 ASSHPTGQGSGNQPQH
TRBJ2-1 NA TRBV19 ASSMSGFSYNEQF
TRBJ2-5 NA TRBV11-2 ASSLGTGGGTQY
TRBJ1-1 NA TRBV7-8 ASSSGLVDTEAF
TRBJ2-3 NA TRBV28 AGGGRLVDTQY
TRBJ2-7 NA TRBV7-2 ASSLGGQGEQY
TRBJ2-2 NA TRBV7-2 ASSLRTGNTGELF
TRBJ2-5 NA TRBV9 ASSPGLAGGPEEQY
TRBJ2-7 NA TRBV6-1 ASSVTGRGYEQY
TRBJ2-3 once TRBV27 ASSPGILSTDTQY
TRBJ1-1 NA TRBV19 ASSMGTGFRSTEAF
TRBJ1-6 NA TRBV13 ASSQNRGYNSPLH
TRBJ2-1 NA TRBV7-3 ASLTSGTSENEQF
TRBJ2-3 NA TRBV11-2 ASSFGYGGTDTQY
TRBJ2-7 NA TRBV9 ASSVGVSGYEQY
TRBJ2-3 once TRBV7-9 ASSFDGGGTDTQY
TRBJ2-5 NA TRBV11-2 ASSLEFFAGGETQY
TRBJ2-5 NA TRBV4-1 ASSQDGTSGRASAETQY